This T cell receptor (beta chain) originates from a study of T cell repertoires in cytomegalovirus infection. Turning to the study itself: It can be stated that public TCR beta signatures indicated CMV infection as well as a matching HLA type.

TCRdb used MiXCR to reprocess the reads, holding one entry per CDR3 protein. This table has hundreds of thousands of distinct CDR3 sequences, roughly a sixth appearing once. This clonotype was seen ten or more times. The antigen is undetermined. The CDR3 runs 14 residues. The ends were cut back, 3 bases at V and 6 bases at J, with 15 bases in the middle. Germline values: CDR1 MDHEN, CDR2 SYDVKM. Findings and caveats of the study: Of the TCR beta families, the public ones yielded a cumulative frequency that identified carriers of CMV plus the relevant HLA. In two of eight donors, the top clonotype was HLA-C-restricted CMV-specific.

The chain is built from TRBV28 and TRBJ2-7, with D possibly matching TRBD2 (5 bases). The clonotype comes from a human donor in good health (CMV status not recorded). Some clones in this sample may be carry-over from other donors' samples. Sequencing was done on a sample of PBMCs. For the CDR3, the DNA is TGTGCCAGCAGTTTGTGGACTGAGATGGGCGAGCAGTACTTC. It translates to CASSLWTEMGEQYF.